These 17 T cell receptor beta chains were all obtained from the same sample, sequenced in a study of cytomegalovirus exposure and HLA in healthy donors. The primer mix had 60 Vbeta and 13 Jbeta primers. Libraries were prepared by immunoSEQ multiplex PCR; TCRdb keeps only in-frame clonotypes and omits some of them. The table lists about 130,000 clones, roughly 75% of them singletons. The material sequenced was PBMCs. The receptors were gathered from a man under 40 in good health.

The chain couples TRBV2 to TRBJ1-3; D not resolved. Looked up from germline, CDR1 is SNHLY and CDR2 is FYNNEI. V was shortened by 6 bases and J by 6 bases, with 15 bases between the two germline ends. The CDR3 loop spans 14 amino acids. CDR3 DNA sequence: TGTGCCAGCAGGACAAAGAAACTGTTAAACACCATATATTTT. Encoded protein: CASRTKKLLNTIYF. Variable domain in full (rest from reference TRBV2 and TRBJ1-3): EPEVTQTPSHQVTQMGQEVILRCVPISNHLYFYWYRQILGQKVEFLVSFYNNEISEKSEIFDDQFSVERPDGSNFTLKIRSTKLEDSAMYFCASRTKKLLNTIYFGEGSWLTVV.

Only one count was recorded for this clone. The rearrangement joins TRBV19 to TRBJ1-3; D remains unclear. Germline-derived CDR1 and CDR2 are LNHDA and SQIVND (reference sequence). V lost 5 bases and J lost 3, with 8 bases in between. The CDR3 covers 13 residues. In nucleotides, the CDR3 is TGTGCCAGTAGTCCTTGGAGTGGAAACACCATATATTTT. Its translation: CASSPWSGNTIYF.

The chain combines TRBV19 with TRBJ2-5, with a weak D call TRBD1 (6 bases). The germline gives CDR1 LNHDA, CDR2 SQIVND (reference sequence). Trimming took off 5 bases at V and 1 base at J, with 14 bases between the two ends. The CDR3 length is 15 residues. CDR3 in amino acids: CASSFSGHLQETQYF. The DNA of the CDR3 is TGTGCCAGTAGTTTTTCGGGACATCTCCAAGAGACCCAGTACTTC.

The chain has TRBV5-4 and TRBJ1-3; D remains ambiguous. Trimming took 1 base from V and 7 from J, leaving 18 bases between them. The CDR3 extends over 16 amino acids. Germline CDR1 reads SGHNT; CDR2 reads YYREEE (reference sequence). In DNA, the CDR3 is TGTGCCAGCAGCTTGCAGGCAGGCCCAGTTTCGAACACCATATATTTT. As protein: CASSLQAGPVSNTIYF.

The chain joins TRBV10-3 to TRBJ2-1; TRBD2 matches 14 bases. Germline V gene data show CDR1 as ENHRY and CDR2 as SYGVKD. The V segment lost 0 bases and the J segment 9 bases; nucleotides outside the gene matches: 4. The CDR3 has 16 residues. CDR3 sequence reads: CAISESGTSGRSEQFF. The CDR3 DNA reads as TGTGCCATCAGTGAGTCCGGGACTAGCGGGAGAAGTGAGCAGTTCTTC.

This chain links TRBV9 with TRBJ2-7, with 12 nucleotides matching TRBD2. V shed 3 bases and J 7 bases; nucleotides not matched to a gene: 8. Germline assignment: CDR1 SGDLS and CDR2 YYNGEE. CDR3 length: 15 amino acids. CDR3 region: CASSATSGSPWEQYF. CDR3 in DNA: TGTGCCAGCAGCGCGACTAGCGGGAGCCCTTGGGAGCAGTACTTC.

The rearrangement uses TRBV5-5 and TRBJ1-5; 8 bases match TRBD1. The germline V gene encodes CDR1 SGHKS and CDR2 YYEKEE (reference sequence). The V gene end was trimmed by 2 bases and the J gene end by 7 bases; junction bases not matched to a gene: 5. The CDR3 is 14 amino acids. The CDR3 sequence: CASSFGQGVQPQHF. The CDR3 nucleotides read TGTGCCAGCAGCTTCGGACAGGGAGTCCAGCCCCAGCATTTT.

This clone was recorded a few times. This chain links TRBV6-6 with TRBJ1-5; a weak D match, TRBD1 (5 bases). The CDR3 runs 15 residues. The V gene lost 9 bases and the J gene lost 4 bases, with 19 bases spanning the gap. The germline CDR1 and CDR2 sequences are MNHNY and SVGAGI (reference sequence). CDR3 sequence (DNA): TGTGCCAGTAAGGACAAACCCCTGTCAAATCAGCCCCAGCATTTT. Its translation: CASKDKPLSNQPQHF.

This clone was seen a handful of times. The rearrangement uses TRBV18 and TRBJ2-6; the match to TRBD2 covers 12 bases. Trimming removed 4 bases from V and 0 bases from J; junction bases left unmatched: 4. CDR3 length: 18 residues. CDR1 and CDR2 from the germline V gene are KGHSH and LQKENI. The CDR3 loop reads CASSLGLAGSSGANVLTF. CDR3 coding DNA: TGTGCCAGCTCACTTGGACTAGCGGGATCCTCTGGGGCCAACGTCCTGACTTTC.

The V and J genes are TRBV7-2 and TRBJ1-5, with 9 bases fitting TRBD1. Germline V lookup: CDR1 SGHTA, CDR2 FQGNSA. V shed 5 bases, J shed 9 bases, and the junction held 8 bases outside the gene matches. The CDR3 is 14 residues long. CDR3 residues: CASSPGQGRGPQHF. The CDR3 DNA reads as TGTGCCAGCAGCCCGGGACAGGGCAGGGGGCCCCAGCATTTT.

CDR3 in amino acids: CASSDRNTEAFF. CDR3 nucleotide sequence: TGTGCCAGTAGCGACAGGAACACTGAAGCTTTCTTT. V usage is TRBV19 and J usage is TRBJ1-1, with a tentative D call TRBD1 (5 bases). Trimming removed 6 bases from V and 1 base from J, with 6 bases in between. Germline loops: CDR1 LNHDA, CDR2 SQIVND (reference sequence). This CDR3 region has 12 residues.

The gene calls are TRBV5-1 and TRBJ2-1; D gene uncertain. The CDR3 loop spans 13 amino acids. The ends were cut back, 7 bases at V and 0 bases at J, with 8 bases in the middle. In germline, CDR1 is SGHRS, CDR2 YFSETQ. CDR3 sequence: CASRVVSYNEQFF. CDR3 nucleotide sequence: TGCGCCAGCCGCGTCGTCTCCTACAATGAGCAGTTCTTC.

The chain combines TRBV7-6 with TRBJ1-1; D ambiguous. Looked up from germline, CDR1 is SGHVS and CDR2 is FNYEAQ. V lost 4 bases and J lost 12, with 18 bases in between. This CDR3 has 13 residues. The CDR3 nucleotides are TGTGCCAGCAGCTCCTCCCGGGCCGCGGGGACTTTCTTT. It codes for CASSSSRAAGTFF.

This clone came up a few times. This chain uses TRBV30 with TRBJ2-7, with TRBD2 matching over 10 bases. Per germline, CDR1 GTSNPN and CDR2 SVGIG (reference sequence). J lost 2 bases, V lost 0 bases, and 1 base had no gene match. The CDR3 consists of 14 residues. As DNA, the CDR3 is TGTGCCTGGAGTGTAGCGGGAGGGGCCTACGAGCAGTACTTC. It codes for CAWSVAGGAYEQYF.

A note on this clone: Distinct nucleotide sequences in the sample also encode this CDR3. CDR3 protein: CASSYSPSGSYEQYF. The CDR3 coding sequence is TGTGCCAGCAGTTACTCTCCTAGCGGGAGTTACGAGCAGTACTTC. The chain joins TRBV6-6 to TRBJ2-7; 10 nucleotides agree with TRBD2. The CDR3 runs to 15 residues. Germline V gene lookup returns CDR1 MNHNY and CDR2 SVGAGI (reference sequence). V lost 0 bases, J lost 4 bases, and 3 bases stayed unmatched.

This clone was counted once. The junction departs from the called germline gene at one end, perhaps through a read error. V usage is TRBV7-9 and J usage is TRBJ1-2; D is unresolved. The CDR3 has 13 amino acids. CDR1 SEHNR and CDR2 FQNEAQ come from the germline V gene (reference sequence). CDR3: CSSSLSGPYGYTF. DNA of the CDR3: TGTTCCAGCAGCTTATCTGGGCCCTATGGCTACACCTTC.

This clone was observed a few times. V usage is TRBV5-1 and J usage is TRBJ2-7; 7 bases are shared with TRBD1. Germline CDR1 reads SGHRS; CDR2 reads YFSETQ. The CDR3 is 15 residues long. The trim removed 0 bases at V and 0 bases at J, leaving 3 bases unmatched. The CDR3 bases are TGCGCCAGCAGCTTGGTTTGGGACAGCTCCTACGAGCAGTACTTC. This translates into CASSLVWDSSYEQYF. Full variable domain (remainder filled in from reference TRBV5-1 and TRBJ2-7): KAGVTQTPRYLIKTRGQQVTLSCSPISGHRSVSWYQQTPGQGLQFLFEYFSETQRNKGNFPGRFSGRQFSNSRSEMNVSTLELGDSALYLCASSLVWDSSYEQYFGPGTRLTVT.